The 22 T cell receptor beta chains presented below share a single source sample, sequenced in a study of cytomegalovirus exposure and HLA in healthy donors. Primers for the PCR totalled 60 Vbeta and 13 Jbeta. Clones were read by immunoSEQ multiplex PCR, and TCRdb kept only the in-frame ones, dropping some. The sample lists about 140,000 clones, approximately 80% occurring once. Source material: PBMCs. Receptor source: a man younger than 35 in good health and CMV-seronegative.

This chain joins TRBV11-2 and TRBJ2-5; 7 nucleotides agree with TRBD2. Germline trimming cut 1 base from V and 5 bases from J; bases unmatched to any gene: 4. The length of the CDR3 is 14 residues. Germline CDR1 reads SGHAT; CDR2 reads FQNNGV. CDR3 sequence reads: CASSLGTGGETQYF. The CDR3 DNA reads TGTGCCAGCAGCTTAGGCACGGGAGGCGAGACCCAGTACTTC.

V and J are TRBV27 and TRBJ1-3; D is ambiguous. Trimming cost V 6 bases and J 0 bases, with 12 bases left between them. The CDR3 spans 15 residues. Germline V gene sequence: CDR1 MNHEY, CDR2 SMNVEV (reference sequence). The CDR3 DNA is TGTGCCAGCAGCCTGGGAGCCGGCTCTGGAAACACCATATATTTT. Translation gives CASSLGAGSGNTIYF.

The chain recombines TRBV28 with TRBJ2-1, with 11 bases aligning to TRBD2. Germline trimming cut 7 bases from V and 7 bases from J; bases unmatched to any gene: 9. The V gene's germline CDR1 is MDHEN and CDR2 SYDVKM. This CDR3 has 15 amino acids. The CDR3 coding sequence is TGTGCCAGCATTGAGACTAGCGGGACGGCGAATGAGCAGTTCTTC. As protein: CASIETSGTANEQFF.

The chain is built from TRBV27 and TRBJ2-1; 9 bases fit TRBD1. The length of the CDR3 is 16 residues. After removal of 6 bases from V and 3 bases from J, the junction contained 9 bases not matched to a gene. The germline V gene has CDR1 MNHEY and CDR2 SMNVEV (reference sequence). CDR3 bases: TGTGCCAGCAGATCCGGGACAGGGAGAAACTACAATGAGCAGTTCTTC. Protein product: CASRSGTGRNYNEQFF.

The CDR3 loop is CASSTLPVETQYF. The CDR3 DNA sequence: TGTGCCAGCAGCACGCTGCCGGTAGAGACCCAGTACTTC. The V and J genes are TRBV7-9 and TRBJ2-5; D is uncertain. From germline, CDR1 is SEHNR and CDR2 FQNEAQ (reference sequence). This CDR3 comprises 13 residues. V was pared by 5 bases and J by 4 bases, with 11 bases between.

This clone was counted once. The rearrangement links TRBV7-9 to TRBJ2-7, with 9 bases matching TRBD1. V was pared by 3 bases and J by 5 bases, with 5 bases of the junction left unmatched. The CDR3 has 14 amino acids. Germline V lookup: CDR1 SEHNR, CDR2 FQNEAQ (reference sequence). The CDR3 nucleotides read TGTGCCAGCAGCTTCCGGGACAGGGATGACGAGCAGTACTTC. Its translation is CASSFRDRDDEQYF.

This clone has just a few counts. This CDR3 is CASSTYTDTQYF. The DNA for the CDR3 is TGTGCCAGCAGCACCTACACAGATACGCAGTATTTT. This sequence joins TRBV7-2 and TRBJ2-3; D remains unclear. The CDR3 has 12 residues. Germline CDR1 reads SGHTA; CDR2 reads FQGNSA. The ends were cut back, 5 bases at V and 2 bases at J, with 5 bases in the middle. The variable domain in full, with the rest retrieved from reference TRBV7-2 and TRBJ2-3, is GAGVSQSPSNKVTEKGKDVELRCDPISGHTALYWYRQSLGQGLEFLIYFQGNSAPDKSGLPSDRFSAERTGGSVSTLTIQRTQQEDSAVYLCASSTYTDTQYFGPGTRLTVL.

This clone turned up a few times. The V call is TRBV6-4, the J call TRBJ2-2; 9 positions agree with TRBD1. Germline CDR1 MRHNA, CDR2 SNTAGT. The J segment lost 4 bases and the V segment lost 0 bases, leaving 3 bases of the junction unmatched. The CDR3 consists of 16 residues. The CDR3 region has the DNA TGTGCCAGCAGTGACTCGACAGGGGGGGTCACCGGGGAGCTGTTTTTT. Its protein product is CASSDSTGGVTGELFF.

The CDR3 DNA follows: TGTGCCAGCAGCTTGAGCGGGCAGGGATACACTGAAGCTTTCTTT. Its protein is CASSLSGQGYTEAFF. This chain links TRBV11-1 with TRBJ1-1; possibly TRBD1 for D (5 bases). CDR1 is SGHAT and CDR2 is FQDESV in the germline V gene (reference sequence). With 3 bases removed from V and 3 bases from J, the gap between germline ends came to 14 bases. The CDR3 length is 15 residues.

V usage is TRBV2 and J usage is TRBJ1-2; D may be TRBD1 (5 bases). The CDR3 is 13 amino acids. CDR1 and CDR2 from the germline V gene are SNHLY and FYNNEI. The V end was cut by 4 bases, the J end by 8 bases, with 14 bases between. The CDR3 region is CASSGDSLDGYTF. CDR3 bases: TGTGCCAGCAGTGGAGACAGTCTCGACGGCTACACCTTC.

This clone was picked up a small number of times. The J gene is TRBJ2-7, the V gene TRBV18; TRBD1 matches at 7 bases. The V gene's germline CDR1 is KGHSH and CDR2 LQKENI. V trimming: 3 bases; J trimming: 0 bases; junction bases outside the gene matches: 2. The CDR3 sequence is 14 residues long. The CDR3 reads CASSPGQDSYEQYF. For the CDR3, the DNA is TGTGCCAGCTCACCCGGACAGGACTCCTACGAGCAGTACTTC.

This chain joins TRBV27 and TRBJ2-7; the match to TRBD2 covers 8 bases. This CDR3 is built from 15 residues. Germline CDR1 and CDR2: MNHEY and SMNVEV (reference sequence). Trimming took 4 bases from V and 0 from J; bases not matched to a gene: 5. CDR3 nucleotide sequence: TGTGCCAGCAGTTATTCCAGCGGGAGCTCCTACGAGCAGTACTTC. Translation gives CASSYSSGSSYEQYF.

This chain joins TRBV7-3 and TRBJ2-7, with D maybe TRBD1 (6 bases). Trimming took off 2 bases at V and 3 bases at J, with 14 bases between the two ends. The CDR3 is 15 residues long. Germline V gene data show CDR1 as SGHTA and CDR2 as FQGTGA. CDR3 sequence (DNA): TGTGCCAGCAGCTTACTCCCGGGACAAGACTACGAGCAGTACTTC. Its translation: CASSLLPGQDYEQYF.

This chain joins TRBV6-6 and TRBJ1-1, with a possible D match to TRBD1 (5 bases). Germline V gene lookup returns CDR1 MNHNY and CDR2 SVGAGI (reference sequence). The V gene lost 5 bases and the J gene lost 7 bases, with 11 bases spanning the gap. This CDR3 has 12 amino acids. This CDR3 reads CASSIGGGEAFF. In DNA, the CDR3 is TGTGCCAGCAGTATTGGGGGAGGTGAAGCTTTCTTT.

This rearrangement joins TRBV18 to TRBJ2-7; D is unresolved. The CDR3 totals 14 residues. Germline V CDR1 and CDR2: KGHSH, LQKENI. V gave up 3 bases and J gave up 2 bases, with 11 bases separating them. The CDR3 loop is CASSPLLSTYEQYF. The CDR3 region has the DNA TGTGCCAGCTCACCCCTCTTGTCTACCTACGAGCAGTACTTC. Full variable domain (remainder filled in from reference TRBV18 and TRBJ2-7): NAGVMQNPRHLVRRRGQEARLRCSPMKGHSHVYWYRQLPEEGLKFMVYLQKENIIDESGMPKERFSAEFPKEGPSILRIQQVVRGDSAAYFCASSPLLSTYEQYFGPGTRLTVT.

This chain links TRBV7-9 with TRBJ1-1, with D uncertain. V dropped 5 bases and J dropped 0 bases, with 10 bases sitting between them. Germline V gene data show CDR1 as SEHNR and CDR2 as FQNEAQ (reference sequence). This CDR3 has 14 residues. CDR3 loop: CASSHPSLNTEAFF. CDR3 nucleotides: TGTGCCAGCAGCCATCCTAGCCTGAACACTGAAGCTTTCTTT.

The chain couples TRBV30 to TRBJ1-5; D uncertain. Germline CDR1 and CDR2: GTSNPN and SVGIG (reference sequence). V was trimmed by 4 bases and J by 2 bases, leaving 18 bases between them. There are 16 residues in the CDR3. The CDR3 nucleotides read TGTGCCTGGATTGTAGGAGGGTTCACCCGCAATCAGCCCCAGCATTTT. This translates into CAWIVGGFTRNQPQHF.

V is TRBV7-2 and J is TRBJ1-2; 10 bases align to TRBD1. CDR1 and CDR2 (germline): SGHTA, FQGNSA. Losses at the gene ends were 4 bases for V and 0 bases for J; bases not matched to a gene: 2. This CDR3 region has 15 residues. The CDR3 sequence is CASSSGQGANYGYTF. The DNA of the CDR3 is TGTGCCAGCAGCTCTGGACAGGGGGCTAACTATGGCTACACCTTC.

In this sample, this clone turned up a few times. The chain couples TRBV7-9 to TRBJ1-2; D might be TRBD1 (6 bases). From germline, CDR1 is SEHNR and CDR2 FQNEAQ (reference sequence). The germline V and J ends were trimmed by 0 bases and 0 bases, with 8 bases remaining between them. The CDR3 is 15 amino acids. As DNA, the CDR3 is TGTGCCAGCAGCTTAGCGGGACAAGCTAACTATGGCTACACCTTC. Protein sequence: CASSLAGQANYGYTF.

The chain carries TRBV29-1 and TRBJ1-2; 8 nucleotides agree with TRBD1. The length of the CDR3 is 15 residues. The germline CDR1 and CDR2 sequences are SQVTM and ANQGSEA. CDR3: CSQDESRGLSYGYTF. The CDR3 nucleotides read TGCAGTCAAGATGAATCCAGGGGGCTCAGCTATGGCTACACCTTC. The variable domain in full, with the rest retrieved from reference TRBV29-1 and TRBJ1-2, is SAVISQKPSRDICQRGTSLTIQCQVDSQVTMMFWYRQQPGQSLTLIATANQGSEATYESGFVIDKFPISRPNLTFSTLTVSNMSPEDSSIYLCSQDESRGLSYGYTFGSGTRLTVV.

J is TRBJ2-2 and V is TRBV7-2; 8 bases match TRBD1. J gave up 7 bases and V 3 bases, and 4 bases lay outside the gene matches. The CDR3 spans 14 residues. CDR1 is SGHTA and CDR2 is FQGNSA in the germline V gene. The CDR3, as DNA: TGTGCCAGCAGCTTCGACAGGGGAGGCGGGGAGCTGTTTTTT. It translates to CASSFDRGGGELFF.

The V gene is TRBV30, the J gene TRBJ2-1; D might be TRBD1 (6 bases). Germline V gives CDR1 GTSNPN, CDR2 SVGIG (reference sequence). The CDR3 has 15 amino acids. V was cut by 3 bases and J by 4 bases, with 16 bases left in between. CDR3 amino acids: CAWRKGRQEYNEQFF. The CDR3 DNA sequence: TGTGCCTGGAGAAAAGGACGACAGGAGTACAATGAGCAGTTCTTC. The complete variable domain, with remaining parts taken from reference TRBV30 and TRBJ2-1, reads SQTIHQWPATLVQPVGSPLSLECTVEGTSNPNLYWYRQAAGRGLQLLFYSVGIGQISSEVPQNLSASRPQDRQFILSSKKLLLSDSGFYLCAWRKGRQEYNEQFFGPGTRLTVL.